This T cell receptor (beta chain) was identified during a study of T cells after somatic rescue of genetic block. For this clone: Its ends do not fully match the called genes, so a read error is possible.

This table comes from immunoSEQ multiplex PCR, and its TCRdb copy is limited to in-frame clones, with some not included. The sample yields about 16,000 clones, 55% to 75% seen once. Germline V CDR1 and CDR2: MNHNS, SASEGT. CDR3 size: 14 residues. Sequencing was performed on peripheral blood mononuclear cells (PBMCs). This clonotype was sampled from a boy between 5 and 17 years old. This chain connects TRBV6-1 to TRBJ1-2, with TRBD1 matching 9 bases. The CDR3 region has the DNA TGTGTCAGCAGTAACACAGGGGGCCGGTATGGCTACACCTTC. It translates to CVSSNTGGRYGYTF.